Included here is one TCR beta chain sequence, with context. The antigen is unknown. This sample stems from a study of CD8 T cells in ankylosing spondylitis. The CDR3 is 14 residues long. V trimming: 6 bases; J trimming: 6 bases; junction bases outside the gene matches: 9. Germline assignment: CDR1 SGHAT and CDR2 FQNNGV. TCRdb passed the 5' RACE reads through MiXCR, listing each CDR3 protein once. The table includes approximately 350,000 distinct CDR3 sequences, 20% to 25% detected once. Study-level findings and limits: Enrichment of disease-linked clones was reportedly significant in matched ankylosing spondylitis synovial fluid. A motif in TCR beta, a set of 8 or 9 highly homologous variants, appeared characteristic of ankylosing spondylitis blood. There were earlier reports of some motif variants in reactive arthritis synovial fluid and blood.

The TCR originated in a male donor with ankylosing spondylitis or in good health (not recorded which). The rearrangement uses TRBV11-2 and TRBJ2-3; 7 bases line up with TRBD1. Sequenced input: blood, either unsorted or a sorted T cell fraction (not recorded which). The CDR3 sequence: CASSRGLGIDTQYF. DNA for the CDR3: TGTGCCAGCAGTAGGGGGCTCGGAATTGATACGCAGTATTTT. The full variable domain, its missing parts supplied by reference TRBV11-2 and TRBJ2-3, is EAGVAQSPRYKIIEKRQSVAFWCNPISGHATLYWYQQILGQGPKLLIQFQNNGVVDDSQLPKDRFSAERLKGVDSTLKIQPAKLEDSAVYLCASSRGLGIDTQYFGPGTRLTVL.